This T cell receptor beta chain appears in the sequencing data of a study of T-cell memory formation after mild COVID-19. TCRdb processed the 5' RACE reads anew with MiXCR; each CDR3 protein has one entry. The table shows hundreds of thousands of distinct CDR3 sequences, with roughly a fifth occurring only once. CDR1 is MGHDK, CDR2 SYGVNS, per germline. The CDR3 spans 14 residues. J was trimmed by 7 bases and V by 5 bases; bases with no gene match: 6. The chain uses TRBV25-1 and TRBJ2-3, with TRBD2 identical over 10 bases. The receptor was derived from an adult woman who had mild COVID-19 (a few samples of this study predate the infection). Cell type and time point are not known. The sequencing input was PBMCs or a T cell subset sorted from them (not recorded which). CDR3 loop: CASSLGLAMNTQYF. CDR3 DNA sequence: TGTGCCAGCAGTCTGGGACTAGCGATGAATACGCAGTATTTT.